This TCR beta chain stems from a study of shared T cell receptors in the human thymus. Profiled with immunoSEQ multiplex PCR; TCRdb holds only in-frame clones, not every one. This sample yields 450,000 to 650,000 clones, of which about 84% are seen a single time; about 0.013% belongs to the top ten. This clone occurred a few times. These same data were also listed under a study on human thymus T cells. That paper states: Resections from corrective heart surgery provided thymus tissue. Among unrelated individuals, related research reported thymic repertoires that overlapped highly.

The sequencing input was thymocytes. The TCR comes from a boy under two years old with a congenital heart defect.

The DNA of the CDR3 is TGTGCCAGCATTGGGGAGGGACAGGGGGCATTAGATACGCAGTATTTT. As protein: CASIGEGQGALDTQYF. This chain links TRBV2 with TRBJ2-3, with 12 bases aligning to TRBD1. The CDR3 is made up of 16 amino acids. V trimming: 7 bases; J trimming: 5 bases; junction bases outside the gene matches: 10. Germline CDR1 and CDR2: SNHLY and FYNNEI.